This passage covers 20 T cell receptor beta chains from one sample sequenced in a study of beta chain features in type 1 diabetes. The study's findings and limits: A moderate, significant TCRB CDR3 shortening appeared in type 1 diabetes across four CD4+ subsets.

The sequenced template was cDNA made from the entire isolated RNA. Sequencing was performed with immunoSEQ multiplex PCR; in TCRdb, only in-frame clones are kept and a portion is missing. This table holds around 650,000 clones, around 12% found once. Their target antigens are unknown. The specimen sequenced was naive CD4+ T cells from blood. All receptors come from a man aged 25-45 years with type 1 diabetes.

This sequence joins TRBV5-1 and TRBJ2-7; perhaps TRBD1 as D (5 bases). The CDR3 spans 13 residues. The V gene lost 1 base and the J gene lost 4 bases, with 9 bases spanning the gap. CDR1 and CDR2 (germline): SGHRS, YFSETQ. The chain's CDR3 is CASSLSRAYEQYF. In DNA, the CDR3 is TGCGCCAGCAGCTTGAGCAGGGCGTACGAGCAGTACTTC.

There are a few counts of this clone. V and J are TRBV6-5 and TRBJ2-5, with D possibly called TRBD1 or TRBD2 (5 bases each). The CDR3 has 14 residues. The V gene's germline CDR1 is MNHEY and CDR2 SVGAGI. The ends were cut back, 7 bases at V and 5 bases at J, with 17 bases in the middle. For the CDR3, the DNA is TGTGCCAGCAACCTTAAGGTCGGGGCTGAGACCCAGTACTTC. It specifies CASNLKVGAETQYF.

This rearrangement joins TRBV30 to TRBJ2-7, with a weak D call TRBD2 (6 bases). The V gene lost 0 bases and the J gene lost 2 bases, with 20 bases spanning the gap. This CDR3 is 17 amino acids long. Germline V lookup: CDR1 GTSNPN, CDR2 SVGIG (reference sequence). The CDR3 loop reads CAWSVYGGLLNTYEQYF. The CDR3 DNA reads TGTGCCTGGAGTGTTTATGGAGGGTTACTTAATACCTACGAGCAGTACTTC.

This chain uses TRBV18 with TRBJ2-2, with unresolved D. Germline CDR1 KGHSH, CDR2 LQKENI. V was cut by 1 base and J by 3 bases, with 6 bases left in between. There are 14 residues in the CDR3. The CDR3 here is CASSPRSYTGELFF. Here the CDR3 DNA reads TGTGCCAGCTCACCACGCAGTTACACCGGGGAGCTGTTTTTT.

This clone showed up just a few times. The rearrangement joins TRBV4-3 to TRBJ2-1; 8 bases are shared with TRBD1. This CDR3 region has 16 residues. The V gene's germline CDR1 is LGHNA and CDR2 YSLEER. The V gene end was trimmed by 0 bases and the J gene end by 4 bases; junction bases not matched to a gene: 5. The CDR3 loop is CASSQDSDRGYNEQFF. The CDR3, as DNA: TGCGCCAGCAGCCAAGATAGTGACAGGGGATACAATGAGCAGTTCTTC.

The CDR3 DNA reads as TGTGCCAGCAGGGGTACGGCAGAGAATTCACCCCTCCACTTT. This encodes CASRGTAENSPLHF. The chain is built from TRBV2 and TRBJ1-6; D is uncertain. Germline V gene data show CDR1 as SNHLY and CDR2 as FYNNEI. The CDR3 loop spans 14 amino acids. V lost 6 bases and J 7 bases, leaving 13 bases between the germline ends.

This clone was picked up a small number of times. The chain links TRBV6-1 to TRBJ2-3; D may be TRBD2 (7 bases). V was shortened by 11 bases and J by 1 base, with 19 bases between the two germline ends. Germline values: CDR1 MNHNS, CDR2 SASEGT. The CDR3 totals 15 residues. The CDR3 nucleotides read TGTGCCTCCGTCCGGGGGGCTGGCGGCACAGATACGCAGTATTTT. It encodes CASVRGAGGTDTQYF.

V gene TRBV4-1 combines with J gene TRBJ1-1; no definite D call. Trimming removed 7 bases at V and 2 bases at J, with 11 bases between. CDR1 and CDR2 (germline): MGHRA, YSYEKL. CDR3 length equals 13 residues. The CDR3 bases are TGCGCCAGCAAGTTTCTGGGTAACACTGAAGCTTTCTTT. Translation gives CASKFLGNTEAFF.

The chain links TRBV6-6 to TRBJ1-2; D remains ambiguous. CDR1 and CDR2 (germline): MNHNY, SVGAGI (reference sequence). V lost 2 bases, J lost 0 bases, and 7 bases lay in between. CDR3 length: 14 residues. The chain's CDR3 is CASSYNPTNYGYTF. The CDR3, as DNA: TGTGCCAGCAGTTACAACCCGACTAACTATGGCTACACCTTC.

The gene calls are TRBV5-4 and TRBJ2-3, with a tentative D call TRBD1 (6 bases). Germline-derived CDR1 and CDR2 are SGHNT and YYREEE (reference sequence). Trimming took 4 bases from V and 3 from J, leaving 18 bases between them. There are 16 residues in the CDR3. In DNA form, the CDR3 reads TGTGCCAGCAGCCGCCGTGAGGCAGGGGTAACAGATACGCAGTATTTT. As protein: CASSRREAGVTDTQYF.

The chain is built from TRBV18 and TRBJ2-3; 8 bases fit TRBD2. The CDR3 runs 15 residues. The germline CDR1 and CDR2 sequences are KGHSH and LQKENI. V lost 4 bases and J lost 2; bases outside the gene matches: 5. The chain's CDR3 is CASSLRGADTDTQYF. CDR3 nucleotide sequence: TGTGCCAGCTCACTGCGGGGGGCGGACACAGATACGCAGTATTTT. The full variable domain, its missing parts supplied by reference TRBV18 and TRBJ2-3, is NAGVMQNPRHLVRRRGQEARLRCSPMKGHSHVYWYRQLPEEGLKFMVYLQKENIIDESGMPKERFSAEFPKEGPSILRIQQVVRGDSAAYFCASSLRGADTDTQYFGPGTRLTVL.

Regarding this clone: One end of the junction is discordant with germline, which a read error may explain. This chain joins TRBV20-1 and TRBJ1-2, with a tentative D call TRBD1 (5 bases). The CDR3 contains 11 residues. The germline CDR1 and CDR2 sequences are DFQATT and SNEGSKA (reference sequence). DNA of the CDR3: TGCAGTGCTTTAAACAGGAACTCCGCGCCCTTC. This sequence encodes CSALNRNSAPF.

This clone turned up a few times. The chain joins TRBV9 to TRBJ1-2, with D tentatively TRBD1 (5 bases). Trimming stripped 3 bases from V and 2 bases from J, with 11 bases between. The CDR3 is made up of 14 amino acids. Germline CDR1 SGDLS, CDR2 YYNGEE. As DNA, the CDR3 is TGTGCCAGCAGCGCCGACAGAGACAACTATGGCTACACCTTC. Translation: CASSADRDNYGYTF.

This clone was seen many times. Other DNA sequences within the sample encode an identical CDR3. CDR3 loop: CASSSQGYEQYF. The CDR3 DNA sequence: TGTGCCAGCAGCTCACAGGGGTACGAGCAGTACTTC. The genes are TRBV7-9 and TRBJ2-7; 7 positions match TRBD1. With V trimmed by 4 bases and J by 4 bases, 1 base remained unmatched. The CDR3 contains 12 residues. In germline, CDR1 is SEHNR, CDR2 FQNEAQ (reference sequence).

This chain connects TRBV5-1 to TRBJ1-1; tentative D call: TRBD1 (5 bases). Germline lookup yields CDR1 SGHRS and CDR2 YFSETQ. V lost 1 base and J lost 1, with 11 bases in between. CDR3 length equals 15 residues. CDR3 amino acids: CASSLSGESNTEAFF. The CDR3 DNA follows: TGCGCCAGCAGCTTGTCGGGGGAATCGAACACTGAAGCTTTCTTT.

This chain joins TRBV29-1 and TRBJ1-1, with no clear D. This CDR3 has 20 residues. Germline CDR1 SQVTM, CDR2 ANQGSEA. Trimming took 7 bases from V and 1 from J, leaving 34 bases between them. CDR3 in amino acids: CSAKIGRGTGNGKWNTEAFF. As DNA, the CDR3 is TGCAGCGCTAAGATAGGGCGTGGAACGGGGAACGGGAAGTGGAACACTGAAGCTTTCTTT. Together with reference TRBV29-1 and TRBJ1-1, the CDR3 gives the full variable domain: SAVISQKPSRDICQRGTSLTIQCQVDSQVTMMFWYRQQPGQSLTLIATANQGSEATYESGFVIDKFPISRPNLTFSTLTVSNMSPEDSSIYLCSAKIGRGTGNGKWNTEAFFGQGTRLTVV.

There are a few counts of this clone. V and J are TRBV30 and TRBJ1-5; no clear D gene. V was shortened by 3 bases and J by 5 bases, with 14 bases between the two germline ends. CDR1 and CDR2 from the germline V gene are GTSNPN and SVGIG (reference sequence). CDR3 length: 14 amino acids. The CDR3 reads CAWSSGIHDQPQHF. The CDR3 DNA is TGTGCCTGGAGCTCCGGGATCCATGATCAGCCCCAGCATTTT.

V gene TRBV29-1 combines with J gene TRBJ2-3; D is perhaps TRBD2 (6 bases). The CDR3 has 13 amino acids. V was trimmed by 6 bases and J by 6 bases, leaving 16 bases between them. CDR1 is SQVTM and CDR2 is ANQGSEA in the germline V gene. CDR3 sequence reads: CSVSGSSGDTQYF. For the CDR3, the DNA is TGCAGCGTCTCCGGGAGCAGCGGGGATACGCAGTATTTT.

The gene calls are TRBV6-6 and TRBJ1-3; the D is unclear. V was shortened by 6 bases and J by 7 bases, with 7 bases between the two germline ends. This CDR3 contains 11 residues. The germline V gene has CDR1 MNHNY and CDR2 SVGAGI (reference sequence). This chain's CDR3 is CASRGFNTIYF. CDR3 DNA: TGTGCCAGCAGGGGGTTTAACACCATATATTTT.

Only one count was recorded for this clone. V gene TRBV27 combines with J gene TRBJ1-6; possibly TRBD1 for D (6 bases). The CDR3 is 14 residues long. V lost 10 bases and J 8 bases, leaving 18 bases between the germline ends. Germline CDR1 MNHEY, CDR2 SMNVEV (reference sequence). The CDR3, as DNA: TGTGCCACCAGGCAAGGGGGATGGGATTCACCCCTCCACTTT. Residues: CATRQGGWDSPLHF.